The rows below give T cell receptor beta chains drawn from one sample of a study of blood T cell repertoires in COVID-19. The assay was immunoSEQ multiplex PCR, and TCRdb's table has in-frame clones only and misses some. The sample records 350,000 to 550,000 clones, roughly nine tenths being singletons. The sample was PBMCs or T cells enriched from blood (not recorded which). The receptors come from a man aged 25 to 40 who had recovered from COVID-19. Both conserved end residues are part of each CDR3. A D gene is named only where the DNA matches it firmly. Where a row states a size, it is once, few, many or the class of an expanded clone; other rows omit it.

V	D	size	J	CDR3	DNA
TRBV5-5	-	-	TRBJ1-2	CASSLVGAYGYTF	TGTGCCAGCAGCTTGGTAGGAGCCTATGGCTACACCTTC
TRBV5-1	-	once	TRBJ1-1	CASSLIVNTEAFF	TGCGCCAGCAGCTTGATCGTGAACACTGAAGCTTTCTTT
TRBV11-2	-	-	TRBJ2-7	CASSPGTSLLSTYEQYF	TGTGCCAGCAGCCCCGGTACTAGCTTGTTATCCACCTACGAGCAGTACTTC
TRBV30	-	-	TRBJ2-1	CAWKRPGGEQFF	TGTGCCTGGAAACGACCCGGGGGTGAGCAGTTCTTC
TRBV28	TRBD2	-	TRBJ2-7	CASSFSGSFYEQYF	TGTGCCAGCAGCTTTAGCGGGAGTTTCTACGAGCAGTACTTC
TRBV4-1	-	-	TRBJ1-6	CASSQEPWGGVSSPLHF	TGCGCCAGCAGCCAAGAACCTTGGGGGGGGGTAAGCTCACCCCTCCACTTT
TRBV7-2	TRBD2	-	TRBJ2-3	CASSPTSGRVADTQYF	TGTGCCAGCAGCCCGACTAGCGGGAGGGTTGCAGATACGCAGTATTTT
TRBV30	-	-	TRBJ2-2	CAWTESTGELFF	TGTGCCTGGACAGAAAGCACCGGGGAGCTGTTTTTT
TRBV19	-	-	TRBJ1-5	CASSTEGYSNQPQHF	TGTGCCAGTAGTACCGAGGGATATAGCAATCAGCCCCAGCATTTT
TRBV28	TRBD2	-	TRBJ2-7	CATGLAGGYEQYF	TGTGCCACCGGACTAGCGGGAGGATACGAGCAGTACTTC
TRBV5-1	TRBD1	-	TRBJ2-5	CASSSRQGAQETQYF	TGCGCCAGCAGCTCTAGACAGGGGGCTCAAGAGACCCAGTACTTC
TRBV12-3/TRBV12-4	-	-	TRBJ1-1	CASSFGEDTEAFF	TGTGCCAGCAGTTTTGGGGAGGACACTGAAGCTTTCTTT
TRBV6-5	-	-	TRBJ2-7	CASSYGRDSYEQYF	TGTGCCAGCAGTTACGGCCGGGATTCCTACGAGCAGTACTTC
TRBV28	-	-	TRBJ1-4	CASSPGGVGEKLFF	TGTGCCAGTAGCCCTGGGGGCGTAGGTGAAAAACTGTTTTTT
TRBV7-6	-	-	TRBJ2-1	CASSGGYNEQFF	TGTGCCAGCAGCGGGGGGTACAATGAGCAGTTCTTC
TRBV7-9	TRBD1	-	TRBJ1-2	CASSLTWTGNYGYTF	TGTGCCAGCAGCTTAACGTGGACAGGGAATTATGGCTACACCTTC
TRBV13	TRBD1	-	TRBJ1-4	CASRVGTGIELFF	TGTGCCAGCAGAGTCGGGACAGGGATAGAACTGTTTTTT
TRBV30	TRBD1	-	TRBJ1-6	CAWSVLKRGPGNSPLHF	TGTGCCTGGAGTGTTCTTAAAAGGGGGCCCGGTAATTCACCCCTCCACTTT
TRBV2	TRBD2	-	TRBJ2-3	CASKRGSGTDTQYF	TGTGCCAGCAAGCGCGGGAGCGGCACAGATACGCAGTATTTT
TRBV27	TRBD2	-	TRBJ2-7	CASSRGTRSEQYF	TGTGCCAGCAGTCGAGGGACTAGAAGCGAGCAGTACTTC
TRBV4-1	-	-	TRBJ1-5	CASSSQPGQAQPQHF	TGCGCCAGCAGTTCCCAGCCAGGGCAAGCTCAGCCCCAGCATTTT
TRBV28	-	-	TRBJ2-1	CASSSAGQRYNEQFF	TGTGCCAGCAGTTCTGCGGGACAGAGATACAATGAGCAGTTCTTC
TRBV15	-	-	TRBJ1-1	CATSRDPDREAFF	TGTGCCACCAGCAGAGACCCTGACAGGGAAGCTTTCTTT
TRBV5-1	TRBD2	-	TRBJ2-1	CASSGIAGGYNEQFF	TGCGCCAGCAGCGGAATAGCGGGAGGGTACAATGAGCAGTTCTTC
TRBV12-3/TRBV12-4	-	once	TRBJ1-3	CASTPSDTIYF	TGTGCCAGCACCCCCTCGGACACCATATATTTT
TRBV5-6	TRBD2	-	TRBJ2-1	CASSWGTSGSNEQFF	TGTGCCAGCAGCTGGGGGACTAGCGGGAGCAATGAGCAGTTCTTC
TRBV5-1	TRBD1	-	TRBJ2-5	CASRTGGQETQYF	TGCGCCAGCAGAACAGGGGGTCAAGAGACCCAGTACTTC
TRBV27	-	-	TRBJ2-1	CASSPVAGSPNEQFF	TGTGCCAGCTCCCCCGTGGCGGGATCGCCCAATGAGCAGTTCTTC
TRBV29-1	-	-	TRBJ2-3	CSVERGSTDTQYF	TGCAGCGTTGAAAGAGGAAGCACAGATACGCAGTATTTT
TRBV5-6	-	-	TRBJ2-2	CASSLLGVNTGELFF	TGTGCCAGCAGCTTGTTGGGAGTGAACACCGGGGAGCTGTTTTTT
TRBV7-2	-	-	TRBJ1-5	CASSSRAWPIQHF	TGTGCCAGCAGCTCGCGGGCTTGGCCCATACAGCATTTT
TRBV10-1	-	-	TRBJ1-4	CASSSQSPGGKLFF	TGCGCCAGCAGCTCACAGTCCCCTGGAGGAAAACTGTTTTTT
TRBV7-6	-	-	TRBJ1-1	CASSLAGQSNTEAFF	TGTGCCAGCAGCTTAGCTGGACAGAGCAACACTGAAGCTTTCTTT